This TCR beta chain was retrieved from a study of beta chain features in type 1 diabetes. Study-wide results and limits: Naive, central memory and Treg TCRB repertoires appeared more alike in patients than in healthy donors. Patients and controls would be equally affected if PCR favored shorter templates. For Type 1 diabetes patients, all four CD4+ subsets carried TCRB CDR3s that were moderately but significantly shorter.

Based on CD45RO/CCR7/CD25/CD127/CD95/CD27, CD4+ regulatory, stem cell-like memory, naive and central memory cells were sorted. As for this clone: Its target is not known.

The V and J ends lost 1 base and 0 bases respectively, with 7 bases between them. The CDR3 length is 15 residues. In germline, CDR1 is SQVTM, CDR2 ANQGSEA. Isolated RNA was reverse transcribed in full, so expressed TCRB transcripts were sequenced. Assay: immunoSEQ multiplex PCR; the TCRdb copy retains only in-frame clones and omits some. The repertoire includes under 350,000 clones, about 7.8% of them detected once, and over 0.8% sits in the top ten. This receptor was obtained from a woman between 18 and 29 years old in good health. The V gene is TRBV29-1, the J gene TRBJ2-6; D not certain. Sequencing was done on a sample of central memory CD4+ T cells from blood. In nucleotides, the CDR3 is TGCAGCGTTGAAGTATTTGGCTCTGGGGCCAACGTCCTGACTTTC. The encoded protein is CSVEVFGSGANVLTF.